This passage covers 29 T cell receptor beta chains from one sample sequenced in a study of blood T cells in healthy people across ages. PCR was performed a second time for about 7 to 11 cycles using a sample-barcoded 5' primer and a J-beta primer mix. TCRdb re-derived calls from the 5' RACE reads in MiXCR, one entry per CDR3 protein. Of over 1,300,000 distinct CDR3 sequences listed, 45% to 70% are singletons. Sequenced input: blood. Receptor source: a young man in good health.

The CDR3 is CASSFSRNRDWTSYEQYF. The CDR3 DNA is TGTGCCAGCAGCTTTAGCCGAAACCGGGACTGGACCTCCTACGAGCAGTACTTC. This rearrangement joins TRBV7-2 to TRBJ2-7, with D possibly being TRBD2 (6 bases). The germline V gene has CDR1 SGHTA and CDR2 FQGNSA. V shed 3 bases and J shed 0 bases, with 21 bases lying between them. This CDR3 has 18 amino acids.

The V gene is TRBV20-1, the J gene TRBJ2-7; D may be TRBD1 (6 bases). The DNA end lines up better with TRBJ2-5; the J call may be wrong. The CDR3 consists of 16 residues. Germline CDR1 and CDR2: DFQATT and SNEGSKA (reference sequence). The DNA for the CDR3 is TGCAGTGCTAGAGATTTCCGTGTAGGGGGTACAGAGACCCAGTACTTC. It specifies CSARDFRVGGTETQYF.

The chain links TRBV14 to TRBJ2-3; D gene uncertain. The CDR3 is 17 residues long. Trimming stripped 0 bases from V and 0 bases from J, with 13 bases between. From germline, CDR1 is SGHDN and CDR2 FVKESK. Here the CDR3 DNA reads TGTGCCAGCAGCCAAGATCGAGGCAGAGCTAGCACAGATACGCAGTATTTT. Amino acid sequence: CASSQDRGRASTDTQYF.

The rearrangement uses TRBV6-1 and TRBJ2-5, with D perhaps matching TRBD2 (5 bases). The end of the DNA fits TRBJ2-7 better, so the J call may be wrong. The CDR3 totals 13 residues. Germline CDR1 reads MNHNS; CDR2 reads SASEGT. The CDR3 DNA reads as TGTGCCAGCGAGGAGGTCCCAAAGAACGAGCAGTACTTC. It yields the protein CASEEVPKNEQYF.

V usage is TRBV12-3 or TRBV12-4 and J usage is TRBJ2-7, with 9 bases lining up with TRBD2. V was pared by 3 bases and J by 7 bases, with 10 bases of the junction left unmatched. The CDR3 consists of 15 residues. CDR3 loop: CASSLFLSGGTEQYF. Written as DNA, the CDR3 is TGTGCCAGCAGTTTGTTCCTCAGCGGGGGGACTGAGCAGTACTTC.

CDR3 nucleotide sequence: TGTGCCAGCAGCTTATTTGTAACAAAGACTGCTGAAGCTTTCTTT. This sequence encodes CASSLFVTKTAEAFF. The V and J genes are TRBV7-8 and TRBJ1-1; D is uncertain. With 2 bases removed from V and 6 bases from J, the gap between germline ends came to 16 bases. This CDR3 region has 15 residues. Germline V CDR1 and CDR2: SGHVS, FQNEAQ.

This chain links TRBV12-5 with TRBJ2-3; a weak D match, TRBD2 (6 bases). Germline CDR1 reads LGHNT; CDR2 reads FRNRAP. Trimming pared 1 base from V and 3 bases from J, leaving 11 bases between. The CDR3 extends over 15 amino acids. CDR3 residues: CASGLEAGGTDTQYF. For the CDR3, the DNA is TGTGCTAGTGGTTTGGAGGCAGGAGGGACAGATACGCAGTATTTT.

CDR3 DNA: TGTGCCAGCGTAGACAGGGGAATAGGTGAGCAGTTCTTC. Protein product: CASVDRGIGEQFF. V and J are TRBV6-5 and TRBJ2-1; 8 positions agree with TRBD1. Losses at the gene ends were 8 bases for V and 9 bases for J; bases not matched to a gene: 9. Germline V gene data show CDR1 as MNHEY and CDR2 as SVGAGI. CDR3 size: 13 residues.

This clonotype occurred a few times. The J gene is TRBJ2-3, the V gene TRBV27; the match to TRBD2 covers 11 bases. CDR3 length: 19 residues. With V trimmed by 0 bases and J by 3 bases, 11 bases remained unmatched. Germline values: CDR1 MNHEY, CDR2 SMNVEV (reference sequence). CDR3: CASSLSGFSGRADTDTQYF. The DNA for the CDR3 is TGTGCCAGCAGTTTATCGGGTTTTAGCGGGAGGGCCGATACAGATACGCAGTATTTT.

This chain uses TRBV11-2 with TRBJ2-1, with D perhaps matching TRBD2 (6 bases). Trimming pared 5 bases from V and 4 bases from J, leaving 18 bases between. The CDR3 is 16 residues long. The germline CDR1 and CDR2 sequences are SGHAT and FQNNGV. CDR3 in DNA: TGTGCCAGCAGCCCCCGTGGCGCTAGCGATTACAATGAGCAGTTCTTC. Its protein product is CASSPRGASDYNEQFF. Based on the CDR3 plus reference TRBV11-2 and TRBJ2-1, the full variable domain is EAGVAQSPRYKIIEKRQSVAFWCNPISGHATLYWYQQILGQGPKLLIQFQNNGVVDDSQLPKDRFSAERLKGVDSTLKIQPAKLEDSAVYLCASSPRGASDYNEQFFGPGTRLTVL.

This clonotype was seen only a few times. The CDR3 protein is CAISENSDYNSPLHF. The DNA for the CDR3 is TGTGCCATCAGTGAGAACAGCGACTATAATTCACCCCTCCACTTT. V gene TRBV10-3 combines with J gene TRBJ1-6; D is uncertain. The CDR3 runs 15 residues. V was shortened by 2 bases and J by 3 bases, with 8 bases between the two germline ends. In germline, CDR1 is ENHRY, CDR2 SYGVKD.

This clonotype has only a few counts. The chain uses TRBV6-6 and TRBJ2-7; 7 bases map to TRBD2. This CDR3 has 15 amino acids. The V gene end was trimmed by 7 bases and the J gene end by 3 bases; junction bases not matched to a gene: 12. Germline lookup yields CDR1 MNHNY and CDR2 SVGAGI (reference sequence). The CDR3 nucleotides read TGTGCCAGCACCAAAGAGACCGGGGGGATCTACGAGCAGTACTTC. Its protein product is CASTKETGGIYEQYF.

This clonotype was seen only a few times. This sequence joins TRBV6-5 and TRBJ1-2; tentatively, D is TRBD1 (6 bases). The CDR3 loop spans 16 amino acids. V dropped 2 bases and J dropped 2 bases, with 15 bases sitting between them. Germline assignment: CDR1 MNHEY and CDR2 SVGAGI. CDR3 loop: CASSYLDLGANYGYTF. The CDR3 DNA reads as TGTGCCAGCAGTTACCTAGATCTGGGGGCGAACTATGGCTACACCTTC.

The rearrangement uses TRBV28 and TRBJ2-3; D uncertain. The CDR3 runs to 15 residues. Trimming took 5 bases from V and 2 from J, leaving 14 bases between them. CDR1 MDHEN and CDR2 SYDVKM come from the germline V gene. CDR3 loop: CASSPRPAPTDTQYF. In nucleotides, the CDR3 is TGTGCCAGCAGTCCCAGGCCGGCCCCCACAGATACGCAGTATTTT.

This clonotype was found a few times. The V and J genes are TRBV12-3 or TRBV12-4 and TRBJ2-4, with unresolved D. The CDR3 covers 17 residues. Deletions cut 3 bases from V and 1 base from J, with 16 bases between. CDR3 sequence: CASSFQLSSSAKNIQYF. The CDR3 DNA follows: TGTGCCAGCAGTTTCCAATTGTCGAGCAGCGCCAAAAACATTCAGTACTTC.

V usage is TRBV9 and J usage is TRBJ2-4; perhaps TRBD1 as D (7 bases). Judging by the DNA end, TRBJ2-5 fits better; the J call may be wrong. This CDR3 is 16 amino acids long. Germline V gene data show CDR1 as SGDLS and CDR2 as YYNGEE. The CDR3 coding sequence is TGTGCCAGCAGCGTAGCGGTTGGAGGGGGCGAAGAGACCCAGTACTTC. Amino acid sequence: CASSVAVGGGEETQYF.

This clonotype has more than one count but fewer than ten. The chain uses TRBV7-9 and TRBJ1-2, with 7 bases aligning to TRBD1. The germline gives CDR1 SEHNR, CDR2 FQNEAQ (reference sequence). Trimming at V came to 4 bases and at J to 5 bases, leaving 7 bases not matched to a gene. The CDR3 totals 14 residues. The CDR3 sequence: CASSSRDRGYGYTF. CDR3 nucleotides: TGTGCCAGCAGCTCGCGGGACAGAGGGTATGGCTACACCTTC.

This sequence joins TRBV6-4 and TRBJ2-4; TRBD2 agrees at 9 bases. The better agreement between TRBJ2-7 and the DNA end casts doubt on the J call. Per germline, CDR1 MRHNA and CDR2 SNTAGT. The length of the CDR3 is 18 residues. In DNA form, the CDR3 reads TGTGCCAGCGATGACGTGGCTAGCGGGGAGTTCCCGGGCTACGAGCAGTACTTC. Protein sequence: CASDDVASGEFPGYEQYF.

The chain has TRBV6-5 and TRBJ1-2; 9 nucleotides match TRBD1. CDR1 is MNHEY and CDR2 is SVGAGI in the germline V gene. This CDR3 comprises 14 residues. V was pared by 6 bases and J by 7 bases, with 9 bases of the junction left unmatched. CDR3: CASSRPGQGCGYTF. CDR3 coding DNA: TGTGCCAGCAGCCGACCGGGACAGGGATGTGGCTACACCTTC.

V and J are TRBV5-6 and TRBJ2-1; D not resolved. V gave up 0 bases and J gave up 0 bases, with 13 bases separating them. Germline V gene data show CDR1 as SGHDT and CDR2 as YYEEEE. There are 17 residues in the CDR3. The CDR3 sequence is CASSLAVYPSSYNEQFF. Written as DNA, the CDR3 is TGTGCCAGCAGCTTGGCTGTTTACCCTAGCTCCTACAATGAGCAGTTCTTC.

V is TRBV4-3 and J is TRBJ2-3, with D perhaps TRBD2 (5 bases). Trimming pared 1 base from V and 2 bases from J, leaving 13 bases between. Germline loops: CDR1 LGHNA, CDR2 YSLEER. CDR3 length equals 16 residues. CDR3: CASSQGPRGITDTQYF. CDR3 bases: TGCGCCAGCAGCCAAGGGCCCCGAGGGATCACAGATACGCAGTATTTT.

This clonotype has a handful of counts. The chain uses TRBV20-1 and TRBJ2-7; D is ambiguous. The J call may be mistaken, given a closer DNA end match to TRBJ2-4. Germline lookup yields CDR1 DFQATT and CDR2 SNEGSKA (reference sequence). This CDR3 comprises 11 residues. This CDR3 reads CSADRQNIQYF. CDR3 bases: TGCAGTGCTGATAGACAAAACATTCAGTACTTC.

The gene calls are TRBV4-1 and TRBJ2-1; D uncertain. Deletions cut 6 bases from V and 10 bases from J, with 16 bases between. There are 13 residues in the CDR3. Germline lookup yields CDR1 MGHRA and CDR2 YSYEKL. This CDR3 is CASRDRPEGEQFF. The DNA of the CDR3 is TGCGCCAGCAGAGACCGTCCGGAAGGGGAGCAGTTCTTC.

About this clonotype itself: Germline is not matched at one junction end, which may reflect a read error. V is TRBV20-1 and J is TRBJ2-5, with 8 bases fitting TRBD1. The last part of the DNA fits TRBJ2-7 better; the J call may be wrong. CDR3 length equals 15 residues. The germline gives CDR1 DFQATT, CDR2 SNEGSKA (reference sequence). Here the CDR3 DNA reads TGCAGCGCTAGATCGATCAGGGACAGGTTATACGAGCAGTACTTC. It translates to CSARSIRDRLYEQYF.

This chain uses TRBV20-1 with TRBJ2-4, with TRBD2 as a possible D gene (5 bases). V lost 6 bases, J lost 3 bases, and 21 bases lay in between. In germline, CDR1 is DFQATT, CDR2 SNEGSKA (reference sequence). The CDR3 sequence is 16 residues long. The CDR3 region has the DNA TGCAGTGCCACATCCGGGATTCAGATAGGCAAAAACATTCAGTACTTC. Translating gives CSATSGIQIGKNIQYF.

This clonotype was counted between two and nine times. V gene TRBV27 combines with J gene TRBJ2-7; TRBD2 aligns across 8 bases. J lost 3 bases, V lost 5 bases, and 6 bases had no gene match. CDR3 size: 14 residues. Germline V CDR1 and CDR2: MNHEY, SMNVEV (reference sequence). CDR3: CASSTRGVYYEQYF. CDR3 DNA: TGTGCCAGCAGTACGCGGGGGGTTTACTACGAGCAGTACTTC.

This clonotype was counted only a few times. The chain has TRBV4-2 and TRBJ2-3, with D unclear. Germline assignment: CDR1 LGHNA and CDR2 YNFKEQ. This CDR3 has 14 amino acids. V was cut by 1 base and J by 1 base, with 6 bases left in between. CDR3: CASSQGPRTDTQYF. In DNA, the CDR3 is TGTGCCAGCAGCCAAGGGCCGCGCACAGATACGCAGTATTTT.

As to this clonotype: The junction does not match germline at one end; this may be a read error. The gene calls are TRBV27 and TRBJ2-3, with D unclear. Germline V gives CDR1 MNHEY, CDR2 SMNVEV (reference sequence). This CDR3 is built from 15 residues. The CDR3 DNA follows: TGTGCCAGCGGTTTTCACGCTCGCCCCACAGATACGCAGTATTTT. Amino acids: CASGFHARPTDTQYF.

This chain connects TRBV7-9 to TRBJ2-2, with D unclear. CDR3 size: 13 residues. CDR1 and CDR2 (germline): SEHNR, FQNEAQ (reference sequence). Trimming cost V 4 bases and J 4 bases, with 7 bases left between them. The CDR3 region is CASSSLFTGELFF. The CDR3 DNA follows: TGTGCCAGCAGCTCCTTGTTCACCGGGGAGCTGTTTTTT.